This TCR beta chain comes out of a study of OX40 agonist ivuxolimab in advanced cancers. Per germline, CDR1 KGHSH and CDR2 LQKENI. Trimming removed 2 bases at V and 2 bases at J, with 4 bases between. The CDR3 is 14 residues long. This clone was detected once. Other DNA variants within this sample encode the same CDR3. The data were produced by immunoSEQ multiplex PCR, yet TCRdb's version contains in-frame clones alone and is incomplete. Among tens of thousands of clones, around 93% were seen once, and the ten largest hold around 15%. The starting material was CD4+ or CD8+ T cells sorted from blood, obtained in a trial of the OX40 agonist ivuxolimab. The clonotype was recovered from an adult with an advanced solid tumor such as melanoma, head and neck, liver or kidney cancer. This sequence joins TRBV18 and TRBJ2-6; D gene uncertain. The CDR3 protein is CASSPGAGANVLTF. For the CDR3, the DNA is TGTGCCAGCTCACCAGGGGCTGGGGCCAACGTCCTGACTTTC.